Described below is a single T cell receptor beta chain sequence and its context. The antigen remains undetermined. Every one of the donors was a Caucasian adult that lived in Nashville, Tennessee. The data belong to a study of shared clonotypes between healthy human individuals. Measured with immunoSEQ multiplex PCR; TCRdb has only the in-frame clones, and not every one. The sample lists roughly 1,000,000 clones, about four fifths occurring once. The CDR3 is made up of 14 amino acids. Trimming shortened V by 4 bases and J by 4 bases, and 13 bases separated the two germline ends. Germline V gene sequence: CDR1 MNHEY, CDR2 SVGAGI. Whole-study results and caveats: It was the few donors that limited the genetic and exposure-history diversity represented. A handful of donors had around 5% of their naive CD4 clonotypes in common. Relative to memory subsets, naive subsets generally showed larger estimated richness.

V gene TRBV6-5 combines with J gene TRBJ2-5; TRBD1 is a possible D gene (5 bases). This TCR derives from a man younger than 35 in good health. Some clones in this sample may be carry-over from other donors' samples. The sequenced sample was memory CD4+ T cells from PBMCs. As to subset: CD45RA-negative fraction. The DNA for the CDR3 is TGTGCCAGCAGTTTCGGACAAGGGCTAGAGACCCAGTACTTC. Its protein product is CASSFGQGLETQYF.